Presented here are 24 T cell receptor beta chains from one specimen sequenced in a study of shared clonotypes between healthy human individuals. The table came from immunoSEQ multiplex PCR; TCRdb's copy has only in-frame clones and leaves some out. The repertoire includes about 480,000 clones, about 80% of them detected once, and around 13% sits in the top ten. Sequenced: PBMCs. The receptor set was obtained from a woman aged 40-49 years in good health. Some clones in this sample may be carry-over from other donors' samples.

This rearrangement joins TRBV11-2 to TRBJ2-7, with a tentative D call TRBD1 (5 bases). This CDR3 is 13 amino acids long. Trimming took off 5 bases at V and 6 bases at J, with 14 bases between the two ends. From germline, CDR1 is SGHAT and CDR2 FQNNGV. The CDR3 region is CASSPAREGEQYF. The CDR3 nucleotides are TGTGCCAGCAGCCCGGCCAGGGAAGGCGAGCAGTACTTC. The whole variable domain, filled in from reference TRBV11-2 and TRBJ2-7, reads EAGVAQSPRYKIIEKRQSVAFWCNPISGHATLYWYQQILGQGPKLLIQFQNNGVVDDSQLPKDRFSAERLKGVDSTLKIQPAKLEDSAVYLCASSPAREGEQYFGPGTRLTVT.

V is TRBV6-4 and J is TRBJ2-1, with D tentatively TRBD2 (5 bases). Trimming pared 5 bases from V and 6 bases from J, leaving 11 bases between. Germline CDR1 and CDR2: MRHNA and SNTAGT. The CDR3 is 13 amino acids. The CDR3, as DNA: TGTGCCAGCAGTCCGGGAACCGCCAATGAGCAGTTCTTC. It encodes CASSPGTANEQFF.

The chain joins TRBV19 to TRBJ1-4; no clear D gene. V was cut by 5 bases and J by 3 bases, with 13 bases left in between. Germline-derived CDR1 and CDR2 are LNHDA and SQIVND (reference sequence). The CDR3 runs to 15 residues. DNA of the CDR3: TGTGCCAGTAGTCTGGACCGCTCGGCTAATGAAAAACTGTTTTTT. Translating it yields CASSLDRSANEKLFF.

This chain links TRBV11-2 with TRBJ2-1, with 7 positions matching TRBD2. V was clipped by 5 bases and J by 4 bases; unmatched bases: 8. The CDR3 contains 15 residues. CDR1 SGHAT and CDR2 FQNNGV come from the germline V gene. CDR3 DNA: TGTGCCAGCAGCCGGGGGGAGCGCAATTACAATGAGCAGTTCTTC. Protein: CASSRGERNYNEQFF.

This clone was seen at least ten times. This sequence joins TRBV11-1 and TRBJ2-5; D tentatively reads TRBD1 or TRBD2 (6 bases each). This CDR3 spans 15 amino acids. With 1 base removed from V and 5 bases from J, the gap between germline ends came to 14 bases. Looked up from germline, CDR1 is SGHAT and CDR2 is FQDESV (reference sequence). CDR3 loop: CASSLGRGRQETQYF. The DNA of the CDR3 is TGTGCCAGCAGCTTAGGCCGGGGGCGGCAGGAGACCCAGTACTTC.

The chain employs TRBV5-4 and TRBJ1-6; TRBD1 aligns across 10 bases. The germline gives CDR1 SGHNT, CDR2 YYREEE (reference sequence). J lost 10 bases, V lost 4 bases, and 8 bases had no gene match. The CDR3 runs to 15 residues. The CDR3 DNA sequence: TGTGCCAGCAGCCGGAGGGGACAGGGGCGATCACCCCTCCACTTT. Its protein is CASSRRGQGRSPLHF.

This clone came up a few times. The rearrangement joins TRBV30 to TRBJ1-1; D unresolved. Trimming cost V 3 bases and J 0 bases, with 2 bases left between them. The CDR3 runs to 11 residues. From germline, CDR1 is GTSNPN and CDR2 SVGIG (reference sequence). The CDR3: CAWRMNTEAFF. As DNA, the CDR3 is TGTGCCTGGAGGATGAACACTGAAGCTTTCTTT.

Notes on this clone: The same CDR3 is also encoded by other DNA sequences in this sample. V gene TRBV28 combines with J gene TRBJ2-5; 10 nucleotides line up with TRBD1. This CDR3 is built from 14 residues. V lost 3 bases to trimming and J lost 4 bases; unmatched junction nucleotides: 2. The V gene's germline CDR1 is MDHEN and CDR2 SYDVKM. The CDR3 loop reads CASSFDRGRETQYF. The CDR3 DNA is TGTGCCAGCAGTTTCGACAGGGGGCGAGAGACCCAGTACTTC.

The chain couples TRBV19 to TRBJ2-2; D might be TRBD2 (6 bases). The germline V and J ends were trimmed by 3 bases and 4 bases, with 12 bases remaining between them. Germline CDR1 and CDR2: LNHDA and SQIVND (reference sequence). The CDR3 runs to 15 residues. The CDR3 spells CASSIARGTTGELFF. CDR3 coding DNA: TGTGCCAGTAGTATCGCACGGGGGACCACCGGGGAGCTGTTTTTT. The full variable domain, completed using reference TRBV19 and TRBJ2-2, is DGGITQSPKYLFRKEGQNVTLSCEQNLNHDAMYWYRQDPGQGLRLIYYSQIVNDFQKGDIAEGYSVSREKKESFPLTVTSAQKNPTAFYLCASSIARGTTGELFFGEGSRLTVL.

This clone has only a few counts. The chain is built from TRBV6-4 and TRBJ2-1; D is possibly TRBD2 (6 bases). CDR3 length equals 13 residues. CDR1 is MRHNA and CDR2 is SNTAGT in the germline V gene. The V end lost 5 bases, the J end lost 8 bases, and 13 bases lay between the germline ends. The CDR3 sequence is CASSTGDRDEQFF. The CDR3 DNA follows: TGTGCCAGCAGTACGGGAGATCGTGATGAGCAGTTCTTC.

This clone was seen once. Other DNA sequences in this sample translate to the same CDR3. The CDR3 DNA is TGTGCCAGCAGCTTGGATTTCACCGGGGAGCTGTTTTTT. It yields the protein CASSLDFTGELFF. V and J are TRBV5-4 and TRBJ2-2; D gene ambiguous. Germline lookup yields CDR1 SGHNT and CDR2 YYREEE (reference sequence). This CDR3 contains 13 residues. Trimming removed 0 bases from V and 4 bases from J, with 4 bases in between.

The V call is TRBV5-4, the J call TRBJ2-3; 8 positions match TRBD2. V gave up 3 bases and J gave up 4 bases; unmatched junction bases: 16. Germline CDR1 and CDR2: SGHNT and YYREEE (reference sequence). The CDR3 consists of 18 residues. This chain's CDR3 is CASSSPGTRGLDADTQYF. As DNA, the CDR3 is TGTGCCAGCAGCTCCCCCGGGACTAGAGGGTTGGATGCAGATACGCAGTATTTT.

The V gene is TRBV5-1, the J gene TRBJ2-1; D remains ambiguous. V lost 7 bases to trimming and J lost 5 bases, with 16 bases between them. Germline V lookup: CDR1 SGHRS, CDR2 YFSETQ. The CDR3 runs 14 residues. CDR3 in DNA: TGCGCCAGCGGGGTGGAGTTTCGGAACAATGAGCAGTTCTTC. Protein sequence: CASGVEFRNNEQFF.

This clone was counted once. V gene TRBV19 combines with J gene TRBJ1-2; D is unclear. Germline V gene lookup returns CDR1 LNHDA and CDR2 SQIVND (reference sequence). CDR3 size: 13 residues. The V gene lost 0 bases and the J gene lost 4 bases, with 6 bases spanning the gap. CDR3 nucleotide sequence: TGTGCCAGTAGTATAGAGGGTTCCTATGGCTACACCTTC. Its translation is CASSIEGSYGYTF.

The chain couples TRBV7-9 to TRBJ2-2; 8 nucleotides align to TRBD1. The length of the CDR3 is 17 residues. CDR1 SEHNR and CDR2 FQNEAQ come from the germline V gene (reference sequence). V lost 1 base, J lost 10 bases, and 14 bases stayed unmatched. CDR3 nucleotide sequence: TGTGCCAGCAGCTTAGTCCGGGCAGGGGGCTTATTTGCGGAGCTGTTTTTT. Translation gives CASSLVRAGGLFAELFF.

J is TRBJ2-1 and V is TRBV5-5; TRBD1 aligns across 7 bases. This CDR3 comprises 15 residues. Per the germline V gene, CDR1 is SGHKS and CDR2 is YYEKEE (reference sequence). Trimming removed 0 bases from V and 0 bases from J; junction bases left unmatched: 0. Here the CDR3 DNA reads TGTGCCAGCAGCTTGGAGGGGGCCTCCTACAATGAGCAGTTCTTC. Its translation: CASSLEGASYNEQFF. The whole variable domain, filled in from reference TRBV5-5 and TRBJ2-1, reads DAGVTQSPTHLIKTRGQQVTLRCSPISGHKSVSWYQQVLGQGPQFIFQYYEKEERGRGNFPDRFSARQFPNYSSELNVNALLLGDSALYLCASSLEGASYNEQFFGPGTRLTVL.

The chain employs TRBV7-2 and TRBJ2-7, with D hard to call. The V gene's germline CDR1 is SGHTA and CDR2 FQGNSA. With 1 base removed from V and 9 bases from J, the gap between germline ends came to 16 bases. The CDR3 length is 14 residues. CDR3: CASSLETGFGVQYF. As DNA, the CDR3 is TGTGCCAGCAGCTTAGAAACCGGGTTCGGCGTGCAGTACTTC.

This rearrangement joins TRBV28 to TRBJ1-4; TRBD1 matches at 9 bases. Germline V CDR1 and CDR2: MDHEN, SYDVKM. The V gene end was trimmed by 5 bases and the J gene end by 9 bases; junction bases not matched to a gene: 10. This CDR3 has 15 amino acids. CDR3: CASSKNINRGQKLFF. As DNA, the CDR3 is TGTGCCAGCAGTAAGAACATAAACAGGGGGCAAAAACTGTTTTTT. Full variable domain (remainder filled in from reference TRBV28 and TRBJ1-4): DVKVTQSSRYLVKRTGEKVFLECVQDMDHENMFWYRQDPGLGLRLIYFSYDVKMKEKGDIPEGYSVSREKKERFSLILESASTNQTSMYLCASSKNINRGQKLFFGSGTQLSVL.

This clone was detected only once. V and J are TRBV5-1 and TRBJ1-1, with D maybe TRBD1 (5 bases). Trimming removed 0 bases at V and 1 base at J, with 7 bases between. The V gene's germline CDR1 is SGHRS and CDR2 YFSETQ. The CDR3 is 14 amino acids. The CDR3 sequence: CASSLAGTNTEAFF. The CDR3 DNA reads TGCGCCAGCAGCTTGGCAGGGACGAACACTGAAGCTTTCTTT.

The chain combines TRBV7-2 with TRBJ2-7, with D possibly TRBD2 on 6 matching bases. Deletions cut 10 bases from V and 1 base from J, with 17 bases between. Germline loops: CDR1 SGHTA, CDR2 FQGNSA. CDR3 size: 14 residues. The CDR3 DNA reads TGTGCCACCTCCGCCGGGACTGCTTCCTACGAGCAGTACTTC. Encoded protein: CATSAGTASYEQYF.

The count of this clone is one. The chain has TRBV29-1 and TRBJ2-7, with 7 bases fitting TRBD1. The CDR3 runs to 12 residues. J lost 6 bases, V lost 6 bases, and 8 bases had no gene match. CDR1 and CDR2 from the germline V gene are SQVTM and ANQGSEA. The CDR3 DNA sequence: TGCAGCGTAGGGGGCGCTTCCCCCGAGCAGTACTTC. The encoded protein is CSVGGASPEQYF.

The count of this clone is one. The chain employs TRBV7-6 and TRBJ2-7; possible D gene TRBD2, 6 bases. The length of the CDR3 is 11 residues. Germline CDR1 SGHVS, CDR2 FNYEAQ. V lost 6 bases, J lost 7 bases, and 10 bases lay in between. This CDR3 reads CASSSSGEQYF. In DNA, the CDR3 is TGTGCCAGCAGTTCCAGCGGGGAGCAGTACTTC.

The chain links TRBV11-2 to TRBJ2-7; 7 positions agree with TRBD1. V lost 7 bases and J lost 9; bases outside the gene matches: 12. Germline CDR1 is SGHAT and CDR2 is FQNNGV. The CDR3 length is 13 residues. DNA for the CDR3: TGTGCCAGCACCCTAGTAGGGGGCTCAGGGCAGTACTTC. It specifies CASTLVGGSGQYF.

The CDR3 DNA sequence: TGTGCCAGCAGAAAAAAGGGTGGGGCAGGGGGCGTGAAAATGAACACTGAAGCTTTCTTT. It yields the protein CASRKKGGAGGVKMNTEAFF. The V call is TRBV21-1, the J call TRBJ1-1; TRBD1, as called in the table, went unchecked against the DNA. TRBV21-1 is described as a pseudogene. The CDR3 loop spans 20 amino acids.